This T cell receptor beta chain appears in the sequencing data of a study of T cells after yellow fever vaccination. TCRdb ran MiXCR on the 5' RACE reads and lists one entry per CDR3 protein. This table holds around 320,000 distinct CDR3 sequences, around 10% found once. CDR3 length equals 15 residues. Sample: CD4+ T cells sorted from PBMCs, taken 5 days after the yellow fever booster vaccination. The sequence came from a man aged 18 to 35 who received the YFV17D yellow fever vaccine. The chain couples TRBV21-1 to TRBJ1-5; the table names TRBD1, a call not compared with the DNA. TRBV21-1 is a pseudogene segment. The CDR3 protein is CASSKWGQGMRPQHF. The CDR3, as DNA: TGTGCCAGCAGCAAATGGGGACAGGGGATGAGGCCCCAGCATTTT.